The 14 T cell receptor beta chains presented below share a single source sample, sequenced in a study of blood T cell repertoires in COVID-19. Profiling relied on immunoSEQ multiplex PCR, and the TCRdb table lists in-frame clones only, not all of them. The repertoire holds over 150,000 clones, roughly 84% seen once, with around 7% in the top ten. The source material was peripheral blood. The origin of the receptors is a man between 45 and 60 years old with active or convalescent COVID-19.

The V and J genes are TRBV4-2 and TRBJ1-1; D is unresolved. V shed 3 bases and J shed 7 bases, with 21 bases lying between them. The CDR3 totals 16 residues. Germline V gives CDR1 LGHNA, CDR2 YNFKEQ. For the CDR3, the DNA is TGTGCCAGCAGCCAGGATGCGGTGCTAACGGGAGTTGAAGCTTTCTTT. This gives the protein CASSQDAVLTGVEAFF.

This chain links TRBV18 with TRBJ1-3, with TRBD1 as a possible D gene (5 bases). V lost 0 bases and J lost 1, with 19 bases in between. The CDR3 covers 19 residues. Germline V gene data show CDR1 as KGHSH and CDR2 as LQKENI. CDR3 region: CASSPPPGMGPISGNTIYF. Here the CDR3 DNA reads TGTGCCAGCTCACCACCGCCAGGGATGGGCCCTATTTCTGGAAACACCATATATTTT.

The CDR3 nucleotides read TGTGCCATCGCCGGTGAGGGTTACGAGCAGTACTTC. Its protein is CAIAGEGYEQYF. The J gene is TRBJ2-7, the V gene TRBV10-3, with TRBD2 as a possible D gene (5 bases). The length of the CDR3 is 12 residues. Trimming shortened V by 8 bases and J by 4 bases, and 12 bases separated the two germline ends. Germline values: CDR1 ENHRY, CDR2 SYGVKD.

The gene calls are TRBV10-1 and TRBJ2-2; D remains unclear. V lost 0 bases to trimming and J lost 6 bases, with 14 bases between them. The V gene's germline CDR1 is WNHNN and CDR2 SYGVQD (reference sequence). CDR3 length: 16 amino acids. The CDR3 spells CASSESSKRRPGELFF. DNA of the CDR3: TGCGCCAGCAGTGAGTCGTCGAAGCGTAGGCCCGGGGAGCTGTTTTTT.

This clone was found a few times. The chain joins TRBV11-2 to TRBJ2-5; D is possibly TRBD2 (6 bases). Deletions cut 8 bases from V and 2 bases from J, with 15 bases between. This CDR3 spans 14 amino acids. The germline CDR1 and CDR2 sequences are SGHAT and FQNNGV. The CDR3 protein is CASRGTRLQETQYF. In DNA, the CDR3 is TGTGCCAGCCGCGGGACTCGATTACAAGAGACCCAGTACTTC. The entire variable domain, with the rest obtained from reference TRBV11-2 and TRBJ2-5, is as follows: EAGVAQSPRYKIIEKRQSVAFWCNPISGHATLYWYQQILGQGPKLLIQFQNNGVVDDSQLPKDRFSAERLKGVDSTLKIQPAKLEDSAVYLCASRGTRLQETQYFGPGTRLLVL.

The V and J genes are TRBV4-1 and TRBJ2-1; TRBD1 is a possible D gene (6 bases). Trimming left V 1 base short and J 7 bases short, with 11 bases between. The V gene's germline CDR1 is MGHRA and CDR2 YSYEKL. This CDR3 has 14 residues. CDR3 DNA: TGCGCCAGCAGCCAAGTAGGGGGACCGAATGAGCAGTTCTTC. This sequence encodes CASSQVGGPNEQFF.

The V call is TRBV2, the J call TRBJ2-2; D call uncertain. From germline, CDR1 is SNHLY and CDR2 FYNNEI. The CDR3 runs to 15 residues. V lost 2 bases and J lost 1, with 8 bases in between. The CDR3 is CASSELPENTGELFF. CDR3 bases: TGTGCCAGCAGTGAACTCCCAGAGAACACCGGGGAGCTGTTTTTT.

CDR3 DNA: TGTGCCAGCAGCGACTCGGAGGGGAGAACTGAAGCTTTCTTT. Protein sequence: CASSDSEGRTEAFF. The chain combines TRBV9 with TRBJ1-1; tentatively, D is TRBD1 (5 bases). This CDR3 region has 14 residues. Germline assignment: CDR1 SGDLS and CDR2 YYNGEE. Deletions cut 3 bases from V and 5 bases from J, with 14 bases between.

V usage is TRBV9 and J usage is TRBJ2-5; 10 bases agree with TRBD2. Germline values: CDR1 SGDLS, CDR2 YYNGEE. This CDR3 has 16 amino acids. V lost 4 bases, J lost 3 bases, and 9 bases stayed unmatched. The chain's CDR3 is CASSPRGLAGEETQYF. The CDR3 DNA is TGTGCCAGCAGCCCGAGAGGTCTAGCGGGGGAAGAGACCCAGTACTTC.

This chain uses TRBV7-6 with TRBJ1-3; D gene unclear. Germline values: CDR1 SGHVS, CDR2 FNYEAQ. There are 15 residues in the CDR3. V lost 5 bases, J lost 1 base, and 12 bases lay in between. The chain's CDR3 is CASSAAAVSGNTIYF. The CDR3 nucleotides read TGTGCCAGCAGCGCCGCTGCAGTATCTGGAAACACCATATATTTT.

This chain connects TRBV9 to TRBJ2-7; tentative D call: TRBD1 (6 bases). Germline assignment: CDR1 SGDLS and CDR2 YYNGEE. The germline V and J ends were trimmed by 4 bases and 0 bases, with 14 bases remaining between them. The CDR3 length is 15 residues. The CDR3 loop reads CASSPRQDPSYEQYF. The CDR3 DNA sequence: TGTGCCAGCAGCCCCAGACAGGACCCCTCCTACGAGCAGTACTTC.

The chain is built from TRBV15 and TRBJ2-1; 8 bases are shared with TRBD2. V lost 2 bases, J lost 6 bases, and 9 bases stayed unmatched. CDR1 is LNHNV and CDR2 is YYDKDF in the germline V gene (reference sequence). The CDR3 sequence is 16 residues long. The CDR3 sequence: CATSRPGGPFSNEQFF. As DNA, the CDR3 is TGTGCCACCAGCAGACCGGGAGGGCCGTTTTCCAATGAGCAGTTCTTC.

V gene TRBV6-5 combines with J gene TRBJ1-1; D is unclear. The length of the CDR3 is 14 residues. Germline CDR1 MNHEY, CDR2 SVGAGI. The V gene lost 4 bases and the J gene lost 1 base, with 10 bases spanning the gap. The chain's CDR3 is CASSLAARNTEAFF. Here the CDR3 DNA reads TGTGCCAGCAGTTTGGCGGCCAGGAACACTGAAGCTTTCTTT.

The chain uses TRBV5-1 and TRBJ1-1; 7 bases fit TRBD1. CDR1 SGHRS and CDR2 YFSETQ come from the germline V gene. The CDR3 totals 14 residues. V shed 4 bases, J shed 7 bases, and the junction held 10 bases outside the gene matches. CDR3 sequence: CASSAQGPRIEAFF. The CDR3 DNA reads TGCGCCAGCAGCGCACAGGGGCCACGCATTGAAGCTTTCTTT. Variable domain in full (rest from reference TRBV5-1 and TRBJ1-1): KAGVTQTPRYLIKTRGQQVTLSCSPISGHRSVSWYQQTPGQGLQFLFEYFSETQRNKGNFPGRFSGRQFSNSRSEMNVSTLELGDSALYLCASSAQGPRIEAFFGQGTRLTVV.